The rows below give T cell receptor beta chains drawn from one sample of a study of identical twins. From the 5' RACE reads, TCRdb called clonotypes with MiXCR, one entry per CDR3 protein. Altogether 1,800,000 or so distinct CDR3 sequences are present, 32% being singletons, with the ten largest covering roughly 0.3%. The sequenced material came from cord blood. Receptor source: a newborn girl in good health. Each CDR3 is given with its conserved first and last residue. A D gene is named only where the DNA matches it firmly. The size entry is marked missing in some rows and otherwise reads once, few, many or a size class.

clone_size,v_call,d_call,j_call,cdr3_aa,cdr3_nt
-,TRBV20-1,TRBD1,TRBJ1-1,CSAKIMGPQGASEAFF,TGCAGTGCAAAGATTATGGGTCCGCAGGGGGCGAGTGAAGCTTTCTTT
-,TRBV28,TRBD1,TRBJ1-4,CASSAYRGPLEKLFF,TGTGCCAGCAGTGCCTACAGGGGCCCTCTTGAAAAACTGTTTTTT
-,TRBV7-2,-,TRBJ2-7,CASGLSGYEQYF,TGTGCCAGCGGCTTAAGTGGCTACGAGCAGTACTTC
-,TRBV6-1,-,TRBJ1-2,CASNEGSIYGYTF,TGTGCCAGCAATGAAGGATCTATCTATGGCTACACCTTC
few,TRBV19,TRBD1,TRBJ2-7,CASSPGGVIYEQYF,TGTGCCAGTAGTCCAGGGGGCGTTATATACGAGCAGTACTTC
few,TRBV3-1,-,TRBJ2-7,CASSQDGSPYEQYF,TGTGCCAGCAGCCAAGACGGCAGCCCCTACGAGCAGTACTTC
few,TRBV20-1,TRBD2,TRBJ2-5,CSASWVRGTKAEQETQYF,TGCAGTGCTAGTTGGGTGCGGGGGACGAAAGCGGAACAAGAGACCCAGTACTTC
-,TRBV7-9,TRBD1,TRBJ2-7,CASSAITGGRPYEQYF,TGTGCCAGCAGCGCAATAACAGGGGGCAGGCCCTACGAGCAGTACTTC
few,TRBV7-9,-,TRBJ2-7,CASSRSSGPEQYF,TGTGCCAGCAGTCGCTCTTCGGGACCCGAGCAGTACTTC
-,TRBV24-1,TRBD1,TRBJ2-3,CATSGTADSQITQYF,TGTGCCACCAGCGGGACAGCTGATTCCCAGATAACGCAGTATTTT
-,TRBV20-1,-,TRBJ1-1,CSAPGRAEAFF,TGCAGTGCCCCAGGGAGGGCTGAAGCTTTCTTT
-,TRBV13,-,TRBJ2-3,CASSSGTVPDTQYF,TGTGCCAGCAGCTCAGGGACTGTTCCAGATACGCAGTATTTT
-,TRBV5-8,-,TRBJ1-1,CASSPLSGRGFIMNTEAFF,TGTGCCAGCAGCCCCCTCTCGGGGCGAGGGTTTATAATGAACACTGAAGCTTTCTTT
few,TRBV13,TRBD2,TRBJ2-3,CASSLWRRGSTDTQYF,TGTGCCAGCAGCTTATGGAGGCGGGGGAGCACAGATACGCAGTATTTT
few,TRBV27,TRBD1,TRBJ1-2,CASSPDKRTGRGYGYTF,TGTGCCAGCAGTCCAGATAAAAGGACAGGGCGCGGCTATGGCTACACCTTC
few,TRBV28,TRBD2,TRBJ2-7,CASSLCPESGLAGESYYEQYF,TGTGCCAGCAGTTTATGCCCAGAATCTGGACTAGCGGGAGAGAGCTACTACGAGCAGTACTTC
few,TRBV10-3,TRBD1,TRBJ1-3,CAISRDRESSGNTIYF,TGTGCCATCAGTCGAGACAGGGAGAGCTCTGGAAACACCATATATTTT
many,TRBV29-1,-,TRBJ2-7,CSVAPMDNSYEQYF,TGCAGCGTCGCCCCGATGGACAACTCCTACGAGCAGTACTTC
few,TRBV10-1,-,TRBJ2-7,CASSESAGSHEQYF,TGCGCCAGCAGTGAGTCGGCAGGGTCTCACGAGCAGTACTTC
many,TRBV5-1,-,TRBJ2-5,CASSFGGAGETQYF,TGCGCCAGCAGCTTTGGAGGGGCAGGAGAGACCCAGTACTTC
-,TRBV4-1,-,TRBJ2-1,CASSQAQGGPDNEQFF,TGCGCCAGCAGCCAAGCCCAAGGAGGGCCGGACAATGAGCAGTTCTTC
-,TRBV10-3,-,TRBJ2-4,CAISESIASGAKNIQYF,TGTGCCATCAGTGAGTCGATCGCATCGGGGGCCAAAAACATTCAGTACTTC
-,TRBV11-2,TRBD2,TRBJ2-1,CASRDSGRASYNEQFF,TGTGCCAGCAGAGATAGCGGGAGAGCTTCCTACAATGAGCAGTTCTTC
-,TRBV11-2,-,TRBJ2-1,CASSPNVGDSSYNEQFF,TGTGCCAGCAGCCCAAACGTGGGTGATAGCTCCTACAATGAGCAGTTCTTC
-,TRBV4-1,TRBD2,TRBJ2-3,CASSQVGLAGGGTDTQYF,TGCGCCAGCAGCCAAGTTGGACTAGCGGGGGGCGGCACAGATACGCAGTATTTT
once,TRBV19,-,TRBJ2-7,CASSIFEGSSYEQYF,TGTGCCAGTAGTATATTTGAGGGCAGCTCCTACGAGCAGTACTTC
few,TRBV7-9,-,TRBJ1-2,CASSTTGTSRLYGYTF,TGTGCCAGCAGCACCACCGGGACCTCCAGACTATATGGCTACACCTTC
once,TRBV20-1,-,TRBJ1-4,CSARKGYEKLFF,TGCAGTGCTAGAAAGGGTTATGAAAAACTGTTTTTT